The present T cell receptor beta chain was sequenced within a study of T cells in Graves' hyperthyroidism and ophthalmopathy. In its sample, this clonotype was seen many times. What it binds is unknown. This CDR3 spans 13 amino acids. Germline V gene sequence: CDR1 SNHLY, CDR2 FYNNEI. The V gene end was trimmed by 9 bases and the J gene end by 7 bases; junction bases not matched to a gene: 9. Amplified regions were TCR beta CDR3 sequences from RNA transcripts. A set of HTBI primers served as the primers for a first-round RT-PCR of the TCR CDR3. TCRdb re-called the multiplex PCR reads through MiXCR, storing one row per CDR3 protein. The data show 200,000 to 250,000 distinct CDR3 sequences, roughly 15% seen once. Study conclusions and caveats: Peripheral blood also featured most of the thyroid clonotypes expanded above 0.001. A model of 13 V-J features distinguished ophthalmopathy from stable hyperthyroidism.

Ophthalmopathy patients all had a Clinical Activity Score of at least 3, a NOSPECS grade of at least 4 and disease under 3 months old. Diagnosis relied on clinical symptoms, serum thyroxine and TRAb, thyroid ultrasound and orbital computed tomography. V gene TRBV2 combines with J gene TRBJ1-1; 9 bases are a match to TRBD1. The receptor comes from a woman younger than 35 with Graves' ophthalmopathy. Sample: blood. CDR3 nucleotide sequence: TGTGCCAGTACAAAACAGGGGGCTGTTGAAGCTTTCTTT. It yields the protein CASTKQGAVEAFF.